These 32 T cell receptor beta chains were sequenced from one sample in a study of human T cells and chemical hapten exposure. Sample time point: patch test 1, 2 weeks after DPC sensitization. Documented treatment: therapeutic diphenylcyclopropenone sensitization with weekly scalp DPC. Via MiXCR, TCRdb re-called the RACE reads, giving one row per CDR3 protein. The sample includes 150,000 to 200,000 distinct CDR3 sequences, under 25% seen only once; the top ten take about 7%. Source: whole blood, taken in connection with sensitization to the hapten diphenylcyclopropenone (DPC). These receptors were collected from a woman aged 45-65 years with alopecia areata. Some clones in this sample may be carry-over from other donors' samples.

As DNA, the CDR3 is TGCAGCGTCGGGGGGGGGCAGGACTATGGCTACACCTTC. Residues: CSVGGGQDYGYTF. The V and J genes are TRBV29-1 and TRBJ1-2, with D possibly matching TRBD1 (6 bases). Germline CDR1 reads SQVTM; CDR2 reads ANQGSEA. The CDR3 extends over 13 amino acids. V was shortened by 6 bases and J by 3 bases, with 14 bases between the two germline ends.

This clonotype has a count of ten or more. The gene calls are TRBV7-8 and TRBJ2-1, with D perhaps matching TRBD2 (5 bases). Per the germline V gene, CDR1 is SGHVS and CDR2 is FQNEAQ. V was clipped by 2 bases and J by 7 bases, with 9 bases between them. The CDR3 extends over 13 amino acids. DNA of the CDR3: TGTGCCAGCAGCTTATCGCGGGCTAATGAGCAGTTCTTC. This translates into CASSLSRANEQFF. The whole variable domain, remainder taken from reference TRBV7-8 and TRBJ2-1, is GAGVSQSPRYKVAKRGQDVALRCDPISGHVSLFWYQQALGQGPEFLTYFQNEAQLDKSGLPSDRFFAERPEGSVSTLKIQRTQQEDSAVYLCASSLSRANEQFFGPGTRLTVL.

The chain employs TRBV5-4 and TRBJ2-3; a weak D match, TRBD2 (5 bases). Germline V gene lookup returns CDR1 SGHNT and CDR2 YYREEE (reference sequence). This CDR3 contains 14 residues. V was pared by 4 bases and J by 0 bases, with 9 bases between. The CDR3 loop reads CASSKDWSTDTQYF. The DNA for the CDR3 is TGTGCCAGCAGCAAGGACTGGAGCACAGATACGCAGTATTTT.

The CDR3 nucleotides are TGTGCCAGCAGCCAGGATCTGGTGGGGGAGCTGTTTTTT. Residues: CASSQDLVGELFF. The V call is TRBV14, the J call TRBJ2-2; D call uncertain. The germline V gene encodes CDR1 SGHDN and CDR2 FVKESK. The CDR3 is 13 residues long. The V gene lost 3 bases and the J gene lost 8 bases, with 10 bases spanning the gap. The variable domain in full, with the rest retrieved from reference TRBV14 and TRBJ2-2, is EAGVTQFPSHSVIEKGQTVTLRCDPISGHDNLYWYRRVMGKEIKFLLHFVKESKQDESGMPNNRFLAERTGGTYSTLKVQPAELEDSGVYFCASSQDLVGELFFGEGSRLTVL.

The rearrangement joins TRBV29-1 to TRBJ1-2; perhaps TRBD1 as D (5 bases). The CDR3 spans 13 residues. Germline CDR1 and CDR2: SQVTM and ANQGSEA. The V gene lost 2 bases and the J gene lost 4 bases, with 11 bases spanning the gap. The CDR3 DNA is TGCAGCGTTGAATCCGGGGGGGGCTATGGCTACACCTTC. Amino acids: CSVESGGGYGYTF.

There are a few counts of this clonotype. The chain is built from TRBV5-1 and TRBJ1-1; tentatively, D is TRBD1 (6 bases). V shed 0 bases and J shed 2 bases, with 14 bases lying between them. Looked up from germline, CDR1 is SGHRS and CDR2 is YFSETQ. The CDR3 totals 16 residues. The CDR3 loop is CASSLVGSGDNTEAFF. The DNA of the CDR3 is TGCGCCAGCAGCTTGGTGGGTTCAGGGGACAACACTGAAGCTTTCTTT. Full variable domain (outside the CDR3, taken from reference TRBV5-1 and TRBJ1-1): KAGVTQTPRYLIKTRGQQVTLSCSPISGHRSVSWYQQTPGQGLQFLFEYFSETQRNKGNFPGRFSGRQFSNSRSEMNVSTLELGDSALYLCASSLVGSGDNTEAFFGQGTRLTVV.

This clonotype appeared many times. The chain recombines TRBV5-1 with TRBJ1-1, with TRBD1 identical over 7 bases. Losses at the gene ends were 6 bases for V and 5 bases for J; bases not matched to a gene: 7. The CDR3 length is 13 residues. CDR1 SGHRS and CDR2 YFSETQ come from the germline V gene. The CDR3 bases are TGCGCCAGCAACCGACAGGGCAGAACTGAAGCTTTCTTT. This translates into CASNRQGRTEAFF. Drawing the rest from reference TRBV5-1 and TRBJ1-1, the complete variable domain is KAGVTQTPRYLIKTRGQQVTLSCSPISGHRSVSWYQQTPGQGLQFLFEYFSETQRNKGNFPGRFSGRQFSNSRSEMNVSTLELGDSALYLCASNRQGRTEAFFGQGTRLTVV.

This clonotype appeared many times. J is TRBJ2-3 and V is TRBV2; D is possibly TRBD2 (6 bases). With 3 bases removed from V and 6 bases from J, the gap between germline ends came to 22 bases. This CDR3 is built from 17 residues. The germline CDR1 and CDR2 sequences are SNHLY and FYNNEI. The DNA for the CDR3 is TGTGCCAGCAGTGACATCCGGCTAGCGAGCAAGGGGGATACGCAGTATTTT. This translates into CASSDIRLASKGDTQYF.

This chain joins TRBV2 and TRBJ2-2; D gene uncertain. CDR1 and CDR2 from the germline V gene are SNHLY and FYNNEI. V was cut by 1 base and J by 5 bases, with 8 bases left in between. CDR3 length: 14 residues. DNA for the CDR3: TGTGCCAGCAGTGAAGTCATATTAACCGGGGAGCTGTTTTTT. Translation: CASSEVILTGELFF.

The table lists this clonotype with a few counts. The V call is TRBV20-1, the J call TRBJ2-7, with 9 bases matching TRBD2. CDR1 and CDR2 from the germline V gene are DFQATT and SNEGSKA (reference sequence). Trimming took 6 bases from V and 6 from J; bases not matched to a gene: 9. The CDR3 loop spans 13 amino acids. As DNA, the CDR3 is TGCAGTGCGGGCCCTAGCGGGATTAGCGAGCAGTACTTC. Its translation: CSAGPSGISEQYF.

This clonotype appeared a few times. The chain joins TRBV29-1 to TRBJ2-2; 7 positions agree with TRBD2. Germline values: CDR1 SQVTM, CDR2 ANQGSEA. The CDR3 has 14 residues. V lost 7 bases, J lost 7 bases, and 12 bases stayed unmatched. The DNA of the CDR3 is TGCAGCGCCGAAGGGCGGGAGCCGGTCGGGGAGCTGTTTTTT. Its translation is CSAEGREPVGELFF.

The chain joins TRBV5-1 to TRBJ1-5, with 7 bases that match TRBD1. The ends lost 3 bases at V and 4 bases at J; junction bases unmatched: 7. The CDR3 loop spans 15 amino acids. The germline gives CDR1 SGHRS, CDR2 YFSETQ. CDR3 DNA: TGCGCCAGCAGCTCGCAGGGGGGCGAGAATCAGCCCCAGCATTTT. Protein product: CASSSQGGENQPQHF.

This clonotype was observed a single time. An end of the junction does not agree with germline; a read error may underlie this. V usage is TRBV12-3 or TRBV12-4 and J usage is TRBJ1-6; no clear D gene. The CDR3 is 14 amino acids. CDR3 in DNA: TGTGTCAGCACCGAAAACACCCGGGCTTCACCCCTCCACTTT. Its translation is CVSTENTRASPLHF.

The rearrangement links TRBV3-1 to TRBJ2-2, with D perhaps matching TRBD2 (5 bases). The germline V gene has CDR1 LGHDT and CDR2 YNNKEL (reference sequence). V lost 2 bases and J lost 7, with 8 bases in between. The CDR3 contains 13 residues. Here the CDR3 reads CASSQSAGGELFF. The DNA of the CDR3 is TGTGCCAGCAGCCAATCGGCGGGCGGGGAGCTGTTTTTT.

This clonotype was observed at least ten times. The chain links TRBV7-2 to TRBJ1-2; D call uncertain. Trimming cost V 4 bases and J 3 bases, with 15 bases left between them. Germline V gene sequence: CDR1 SGHTA, CDR2 FQGNSA. There are 15 residues in the CDR3. The CDR3 coding sequence is TGTGCCAGCAGCTCCCAAGGGATCGGGTACTATGGCTACACCTTC. Protein sequence: CASSSQGIGYYGYTF.

V and J are TRBV20-1 and TRBJ1-1; perhaps TRBD1 as D (5 bases). This CDR3 spans 17 amino acids. Germline V CDR1 and CDR2: DFQATT, SNEGSKA (reference sequence). Trimming cost V 0 bases and J 6 bases, with 23 bases left between them. CDR3 sequence (DNA): TGCAGTGCTAGAGATCAGCAGGGCTCGTCACTTATGGCTGAAGCTTTCTTT. Translating gives CSARDQQGSSLMAEAFF.

This clonotype was picked up many times. The chain carries TRBV20-1 and TRBJ1-5; 8 bases line up with TRBD1. Germline assignment: CDR1 DFQATT and CDR2 SNEGSKA (reference sequence). The CDR3 length is 16 residues. The junction had 14 bases not matched to a gene; V was cut back by 6 bases and J by 4 bases. CDR3 protein: CSALTGAAIPNQPQHF. Written as DNA, the CDR3 is TGCAGTGCCCTGACAGGGGCCGCTATTCCTAATCAGCCCCAGCATTTT.

The chain uses TRBV5-1 and TRBJ2-3; no reliable D call. CDR1 is SGHRS, CDR2 YFSETQ, per germline. This CDR3 contains 18 residues. Trimming took off 0 bases at V and 1 base at J, with 18 bases between the two ends. The CDR3 coding sequence is TGCGCCAGCAGCTTGGCGTCTCGTGGATGGATGCGCACAGATACGCAGTATTTT. Amino acid sequence: CASSLASRGWMRTDTQYF.

The chain combines TRBV20-1 with TRBJ2-1, with a possible D match to TRBD2 (6 bases). There are 14 residues in the CDR3. Germline V gives CDR1 DFQATT, CDR2 SNEGSKA (reference sequence). V lost 3 bases to trimming and J lost 3 bases, with 12 bases between them. The DNA for the CDR3 is TGCAGTGCTAGTGGAGGGAGTGGCTACAATGAGCAGTTCTTC. This encodes CSASGGSGYNEQFF.

At least ten counts were recorded for this clonotype. The chain uses TRBV29-1 and TRBJ1-1; D gene unclear. Trimming took off 5 bases at V and 1 base at J, with 5 bases between the two ends. The CDR3 runs 11 residues. Germline V lookup: CDR1 SQVTM, CDR2 ANQGSEA. CDR3 coding DNA: TGCAGCGTTAGGGAGAACACTGAAGCTTTCTTT. Its translation: CSVRENTEAFF.

The gene calls are TRBV6-5 and TRBJ1-2; a weak D match, TRBD1 (5 bases). The CDR3 is 14 amino acids. Germline CDR1 reads MNHEY; CDR2 reads SVGAGI. Deletions cut 7 bases from V and 0 bases from J, with 12 bases between. The CDR3 coding sequence is TGTGCCAGCACGGGGGTAGAAGCTAACTATGGCTACACCTTC. It translates to CASTGVEANYGYTF.

This clonotype has a count of ten or more. The V and J genes are TRBV6-1 and TRBJ1-5; maybe TRBD1 (5 bases). The CDR3 extends over 16 amino acids. CDR1 and CDR2 from the germline V gene are MNHNS and SASEGT. With 2 bases removed from V and 6 bases from J, the gap between germline ends came to 17 bases. The CDR3 is CASSENVFGGGQPQHF. The CDR3 DNA sequence: TGTGCCAGCAGTGAAAATGTTTTTGGGGGAGGTCAGCCCCAGCATTTT.

The CDR3 here is CASSEGQGATDTQYF. CDR3 sequence (DNA): TGCGCCAGCAGTGAGGGACAGGGGGCCACAGATACGCAGTATTTT. The chain is built from TRBV10-1 and TRBJ2-3; TRBD1 matches 11 bases. This CDR3 has 15 residues. CDR1 and CDR2 from the germline V gene are WNHNN and SYGVQD (reference sequence). J lost 2 bases, V lost 2 bases, and 0 bases had no gene match.

This clonotype appeared once. The chain combines TRBV7-2 with TRBJ2-5, with TRBD2 matching over 7 bases. Germline V CDR1 and CDR2: SGHTA, FQGNSA. This CDR3 has 15 amino acids. V shed 1 base, J shed 1 base, and the junction held 3 bases outside the gene matches. This CDR3 reads CASSLEGGSQETQYF. The CDR3 coding sequence is TGTGCCAGCAGCTTAGAGGGCGGGAGCCAAGAGACCCAGTACTTC.

This clonotype was counted between two and nine times. This chain links TRBV7-9 with TRBJ2-1; D unclear. The CDR3 totals 15 residues. CDR1 SEHNR and CDR2 FQNEAQ come from the germline V gene (reference sequence). V shed 5 bases and J shed 5 bases, with 16 bases lying between them. This chain's CDR3 is CASSPRLGTHNEQFF. The CDR3 DNA sequence: TGTGCCAGCAGCCCAAGGCTGGGTACACACAATGAGCAGTTCTTC. Based on the CDR3 plus reference TRBV7-9 and TRBJ2-1, the full variable domain is DTGVSQNPRHKITKRGQNVTFRCDPISEHNRLYWYRQTLGQGPEFLTYFQNEAQLEKSRLLSDRFSAERPKGSFSTLEIQRTEQGDSAMYLCASSPRLGTHNEQFFGPGTRLTVL.

The V and J genes are TRBV29-1 and TRBJ2-2; 11 nucleotides line up with TRBD2. CDR3 length: 13 amino acids. Germline V CDR1 and CDR2: SQVTM, ANQGSEA. Losses at the gene ends were 4 bases for V and 6 bases for J; bases not matched to a gene: 1. Here the CDR3 reads CSVVAGGAGELFF. CDR3 coding DNA: TGCAGCGTTGTAGCGGGAGGGGCCGGGGAGCTGTTTTTT.

This clonotype was picked up a small number of times. The rearrangement links TRBV7-2 to TRBJ2-1; 8 positions match TRBD2. The CDR3 covers 18 residues. V lost 5 bases to trimming and J lost 8 bases; unmatched junction nucleotides: 20. The germline V gene has CDR1 SGHTA and CDR2 FQGNSA. CDR3: CASSALGYGAGGIYEQFF. The CDR3 nucleotides are TGTGCCAGCAGCGCCCTGGGTTACGGGGCGGGAGGTATCTATGAGCAGTTCTTC.

This clonotype was seen a handful of times. The chain joins TRBV29-1 to TRBJ2-7, with TRBD2 matching 9 bases. V shed 7 bases and J 2 bases; nucleotides not matched to a gene: 12. This CDR3 has 15 amino acids. In germline, CDR1 is SQVTM, CDR2 ANQGSEA. CDR3 nucleotides: TGCAGCGCTACTCATAGCGGGAGTGAGGCCTACGAGCAGTACTTC. This translates into CSATHSGSEAYEQYF.

Only one count was recorded for this clonotype. The chain employs TRBV20-1 and TRBJ2-3; 8 nucleotides match TRBD1. This CDR3 contains 17 residues. Germline trimming cut 6 bases from V and 4 bases from J; bases unmatched to any gene: 18. CDR1 is DFQATT and CDR2 is SNEGSKA in the germline V gene (reference sequence). CDR3 sequence reads: CSAKGQVLLGGADTQYF. The CDR3 DNA reads TGCAGTGCCAAGGGACAGGTACTTCTTGGGGGAGCAGATACGCAGTATTTT.

This sequence joins TRBV5-1 and TRBJ2-5; D ambiguous. The CDR3 runs to 13 residues. V lost 4 bases, J lost 3 bases, and 10 bases lay in between. Germline V lookup: CDR1 SGHRS, CDR2 YFSETQ. The DNA of the CDR3 is TGCGCCAGCAGCCCGGATTGGAAAGAGACCCAGTACTTC. Residues: CASSPDWKETQYF.

This clonotype came up many times. The chain recombines TRBV7-2 with TRBJ1-2, with unresolved D. The CDR3 has 13 amino acids. V lost 5 bases and J 5 bases, leaving 12 bases between the germline ends. In germline, CDR1 is SGHTA, CDR2 FQGNSA. For the CDR3, the DNA is TGTGCCAGCAGCCTGCCGGACGGATATGGCTACACCTTC. It is translated as CASSLPDGYGYTF.

The chain's CDR3 is CSALPGLGYQETQYF. As DNA, the CDR3 is TGCAGTGCTCTCCCGGGACTAGGCTACCAAGAGACCCAGTACTTC. The chain joins TRBV20-1 to TRBJ2-5, with TRBD2 matching over 8 bases. In germline, CDR1 is DFQATT, CDR2 SNEGSKA (reference sequence). The CDR3 spans 15 residues. V was pared by 5 bases and J by 0 bases, with 8 bases of the junction left unmatched.